Listed here are 18 T cell receptor beta chains from one sample, sequenced in a study of blood T cell repertoires in COVID-19. This table comes from immunoSEQ multiplex PCR, and its TCRdb copy is limited to in-frame clones, with some not included. The sample shows about 250,000 clones, 75% to 85% of them seen only once. Sequencing was done on a sample of peripheral blood. The receptors shown here come from a man in his fifties or sixties with COVID-19, enrolled during active disease.

The chain uses TRBV7-2 and TRBJ1-2, with 7 bases matching TRBD1. Germline V CDR1 and CDR2: SGHTA, FQGNSA. V shed 6 bases and J 4 bases; nucleotides not matched to a gene: 20. The CDR3 extends over 18 amino acids. The CDR3: CASSFSNRRQGVGYGYTF. In DNA, the CDR3 is TGTGCCAGCAGTTTCTCGAACCGTCGACAGGGTGTCGGCTATGGCTACACCTTC.

This clone was seen once. The J gene is TRBJ2-7, the V gene TRBV4-3; D uncertain. Germline V gene lookup returns CDR1 LGHNA and CDR2 YSLEER. The length of the CDR3 is 17 residues. V was trimmed by 0 bases and J by 1 base, leaving 16 bases between them. CDR3 amino acids: CASSQDIPGTVSYEQYF. CDR3 DNA sequence: TGCGCCAGCAGCCAAGATATCCCAGGAACGGTATCCTACGAGCAGTACTTC.

The V gene is TRBV6-6, the J gene TRBJ2-7; maybe TRBD2 (6 bases). The germline V gene has CDR1 MNHNY and CDR2 SVGAGI (reference sequence). The CDR3 has 16 residues. Trimming took 4 bases from V and 5 from J, leaving 21 bases between them. The CDR3 coding sequence is TGTGCCAGCAGTTCTTTCCCGATAGGGAGGAAAGACGAGCAGTACTTC. Its protein is CASSSFPIGRKDEQYF.

On this clone: One end of the junction does not line up with germline, which may come from a read error. This chain links TRBV7-7 with TRBJ1-5; D not resolved. Germline CDR1 reads SSHAT; CDR2 reads FNYEAQ (reference sequence). The CDR3 extends over 16 amino acids. This chain's CDR3 is CASSSYFSCNNQPQHF. DNA of the CDR3: TGTGCTAGCAGCTCATACTTTTCCTGCAACAATCAGCCCCAGCATTTT.

The chain employs TRBV7-9 and TRBJ2-7; D remains unclear. Trimming took 10 bases from V and 3 from J, leaving 16 bases between them. The CDR3 is 13 amino acids. Germline lookup yields CDR1 SEHNR and CDR2 FQNEAQ (reference sequence). In DNA, the CDR3 is TGTGCCACCAAGGAGACCTCCCTCTACGAGCAGTACTTC. It encodes CATKETSLYEQYF.

The CDR3 spells CASRAQGTSNQPQHF. For the CDR3, the DNA is TGTGCCAGCAGAGCACAGGGGACTAGCAATCAGCCCCAGCATTTT. The genes are TRBV27 and TRBJ1-5; 7 bases fit TRBD1. V shed 6 bases, J shed 0 bases, and the junction held 5 bases outside the gene matches. CDR3 size: 15 residues. Germline V gene lookup returns CDR1 MNHEY and CDR2 SMNVEV (reference sequence).

The V call is TRBV15, the J call TRBJ2-5; 10 bases align to TRBD1. Germline loops: CDR1 LNHNV, CDR2 YYDKDF (reference sequence). This CDR3 spans 16 amino acids. V shed 4 bases, J shed 5 bases, and the junction held 10 bases outside the gene matches. The chain's CDR3 is CATSKGQGFEGETQYF. For the CDR3, the DNA is TGTGCCACCAGCAAGGGACAGGGGTTCGAGGGGGAGACCCAGTACTTC.

V and J are TRBV14 and TRBJ2-5, with D maybe TRBD2 (6 bases). Germline CDR1 is SGHDN and CDR2 is FVKESK. V was clipped by 0 bases and J by 4 bases, with 12 bases between them. This CDR3 has 15 residues. CDR3 loop: CASSQDPGRGETQYF. CDR3 sequence (DNA): TGTGCCAGCAGCCAAGATCCAGGGCGGGGAGAGACCCAGTACTTC.

The V and J genes are TRBV10-2 and TRBJ2-7; D ambiguous. Germline lookup yields CDR1 WSHSY and CDR2 SAAADI. There are 14 residues in the CDR3. Trimming took 3 bases from V and 7 from J, leaving 16 bases between them. CDR3 protein: CASSDRSFTGEQYF. For the CDR3, the DNA is TGCGCCAGCAGTGATAGATCATTCACGGGTGAGCAGTACTTC.

This chain links TRBV7-9 with TRBJ1-6, with a tentative D call TRBD1 (6 bases). V lost 5 bases to trimming and J lost 7 bases, with 15 bases between them. Germline V gene data show CDR1 as SEHNR and CDR2 as FQNEAQ (reference sequence). The CDR3 is made up of 15 amino acids. CDR3 amino acids: CASSQGEDSNSPLHF. CDR3 in DNA: TGTGCCAGCAGCCAAGGCGAGGACAGCAATTCACCCCTCCACTTT.

The chain uses TRBV2 and TRBJ2-1; 7 nucleotides match TRBD1. Trimming at V came to 6 bases and at J to 12 bases, leaving 14 bases not matched to a gene. This CDR3 comprises 14 residues. Germline assignment: CDR1 SNHLY and CDR2 FYNNEI. The CDR3 coding sequence is TGTGCCAGCAGCGCAAATTACAGGGGCGATGTGCAGTTCTTC. Translating it yields CASSANYRGDVQFF.

V is TRBV28 and J is TRBJ1-2; D call uncertain. V lost 3 bases to trimming and J lost 7 bases, with 15 bases between them. Germline CDR1 and CDR2: MDHEN and SYDVKM. There are 14 residues in the CDR3. The CDR3 coding sequence is TGTGCCAGCAGTTTGGCGGCTGGTGTTGGTGGCTACACCTTC. This translates into CASSLAAGVGGYTF.

This rearrangement joins TRBV7-6 to TRBJ2-7; D uncertain. The CDR3 has 14 residues. Germline-derived CDR1 and CDR2 are SGHVS and FNYEAQ. V lost 1 base to trimming and J lost 0 bases, with 7 bases between them. The CDR3, as DNA: TGTGCCAGCAGCTTAGAAGCCACCTCCTACGAGCAGTACTTC. This codes for CASSLEATSYEQYF.

The genes are TRBV10-3 and TRBJ2-7; possibly TRBD1 for D (5 bases). V lost 7 bases to trimming and J lost 2 bases, with 12 bases between them. Germline V gene lookup returns CDR1 ENHRY and CDR2 SYGVKD. The CDR3 consists of 13 residues. The CDR3 reads CAIKRGLTYEQYF. The CDR3 nucleotides read TGTGCCATCAAAAGGGGCCTAACCTACGAGCAGTACTTC.

The CDR3 sequence: CASSLGQRLTNEKLFF. The CDR3 nucleotides are TGTGCCAGTAGTTTAGGACAGCGCCTCACTAATGAAAAACTGTTTTTT. V is TRBV19 and J is TRBJ1-4; possibly TRBD1 for D (6 bases). CDR1 and CDR2 from the germline V gene are LNHDA and SQIVND (reference sequence). The CDR3 contains 16 residues. V was pared by 5 bases and J by 2 bases, with 15 bases between.

V and J are TRBV18 and TRBJ2-1, with D perhaps matching TRBD2 (5 bases). V gave up 0 bases and J gave up 4 bases, with 13 bases separating them. Germline V gene data show CDR1 as KGHSH and CDR2 as LQKENI. This CDR3 spans 16 amino acids. CDR3 protein: CASSPPRGPPYNEQFF. CDR3 DNA: TGTGCCAGCTCACCACCTCGGGGTCCCCCGTACAATGAGCAGTTCTTC.

The chain uses TRBV2 and TRBJ2-5, with 12 bases aligning to TRBD2. The V gene end was trimmed by 6 bases and the J gene end by 2 bases; junction bases not matched to a gene: 4. This CDR3 comprises 15 residues. Germline CDR1 SNHLY, CDR2 FYNNEI. Here the CDR3 reads CASSETSGGQETQYF. The CDR3 coding sequence is TGTGCCAGCAGCGAGACTAGCGGGGGACAAGAGACCCAGTACTTC.

CDR3: CASSERGPSSYNEQFF. CDR3 sequence (DNA): TGTGCCAGCAGCGAGCGGGGACCCAGCTCCTACAATGAGCAGTTCTTC. The chain carries TRBV11-3 and TRBJ2-1; TRBD2 matches at 7 bases. CDR1 and CDR2 from the germline V gene are SGHNT and YENEEA. The trim removed 5 bases at V and 0 bases at J, leaving 7 bases unmatched. The CDR3 covers 16 residues.